This T cell receptor beta chain was retrieved from a study of blood T cell repertoires in COVID-19. Across the study: There were acute and convalescent COVID-19 samples, and they came from the United States, Italy and Spain. T cells, B-cell-depleted T cells, or PBMCs provided the cDNA or gDNA that served as material.

The germline CDR1 and CDR2 sequences are SGHRS and YFSETQ. The CDR3 length is 15 residues. V lost 2 bases, J lost 5 bases, and 7 bases stayed unmatched. Original analysis: From reference gene primer amplification, estimates of nucleated cell counts were derived. Sequencing used immunoSEQ multiplex PCR; TCRdb keeps in-frame clones, though not all of them. V and J calls and clone size are as listed in that table; D and trimming were resolved from the DNA. The sample carries 150,000 to 200,000 clones, approximately 90% recorded once. The V and J genes are TRBV5-1 and TRBJ2-5; 9 bases are a match to TRBD1. The sequence came from an older man with active or convalescent COVID-19. Sequencing was done on a sample of peripheral blood. CDR3 sequence reads: CASSFGATGGETQYF. The CDR3 nucleotides are TGCGCCAGCAGCTTCGGCGCAACAGGGGGCGAGACCCAGTACTTC. The full variable domain, rest sourced from reference TRBV5-1 and TRBJ2-5, is KAGVTQTPRYLIKTRGQQVTLSCSPISGHRSVSWYQQTPGQGLQFLFEYFSETQRNKGNFPGRFSGRQFSNSRSEMNVSTLELGDSALYLCASSFGATGGETQYFGPGTRLLVL.